The clone carrying this TCR beta chain was detected only a few times. The PCR contained 60 Vbeta and 13 Jbeta primers. Sequencing used immunoSEQ multiplex PCR; TCRdb keeps in-frame clones, though not all of them. This sample has some 130,000 clones, with more than 80% found just once. The record originates from a study of cytomegalovirus exposure and HLA in healthy donors. There are 14 residues in the CDR3. Germline V CDR1 and CDR2: SGHRS, YFSETQ. V lost 4 bases and J lost 3, with 14 bases in between. V usage is TRBV5-1 and J usage is TRBJ2-7; tentatively, D is TRBD2 (6 bases). Material: PBMCs. This receptor was taken from a woman aged 25 to 39 in good health and CMV-seropositive. CDR3 coding DNA: TGCGCCAGCAGCCCCCGTAATAGCGGCTACGAGCAGTACTTC. It codes for CASSPRNSGYEQYF.